Reported below is one T cell receptor (beta chain). Its target is not known. V lost 2 bases, J lost 1 base, and 3 bases stayed unmatched. Germline lookup yields CDR1 MNHEY and CDR2 SMNVEV (reference sequence). The CDR3 is 16 amino acids. A sample-barcoded 5' primer and a J-beta primer mix were used in a second PCR of about 7 to 12 cycles. One entry per CDR3 protein, called by TCRdb with MiXCR from the 5' RACE reads. The sample carries about 1.4 million distinct CDR3 sequences, 59% recorded once. The sample originates from a study of blood T cells in healthy people across ages. Study results and limitations: Long-lived donors carried more naive CD4+ cells and greater diversity than aged donors. A roughly linear age-dependent decrease characterized TCR beta diversity per million T cells. The diversity estimates, figures obtained from one million T cells, were considered underestimates.

The sequencing input was blood. This receptor was identified in a man between 18 and 35 years old in good health. This rearrangement joins TRBV27 to TRBJ2-5; 11 nucleotides align to TRBD2. The CDR3 bases are TGTGCCAGCAGTTTACTAGCGGGGGGATCCCAAGAGACCCAGTACTTC. As protein: CASSLLAGGSQETQYF.